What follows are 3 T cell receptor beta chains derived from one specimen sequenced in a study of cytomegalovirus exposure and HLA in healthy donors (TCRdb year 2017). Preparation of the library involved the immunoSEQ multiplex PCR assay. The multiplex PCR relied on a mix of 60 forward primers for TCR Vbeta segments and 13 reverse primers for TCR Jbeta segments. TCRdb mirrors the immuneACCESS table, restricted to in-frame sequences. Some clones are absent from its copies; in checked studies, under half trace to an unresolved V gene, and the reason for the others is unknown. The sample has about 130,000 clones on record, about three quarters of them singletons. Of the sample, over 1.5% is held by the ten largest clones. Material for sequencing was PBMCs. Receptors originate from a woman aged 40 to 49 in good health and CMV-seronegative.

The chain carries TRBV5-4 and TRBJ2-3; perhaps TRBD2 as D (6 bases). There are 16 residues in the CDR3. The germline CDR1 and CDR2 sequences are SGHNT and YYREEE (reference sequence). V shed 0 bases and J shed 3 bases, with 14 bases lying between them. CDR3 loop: CASSLASGVGTDTQYF. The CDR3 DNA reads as TGTGCCAGCAGCTTGGCATCGGGAGTAGGAACAGATACGCAGTATTTT. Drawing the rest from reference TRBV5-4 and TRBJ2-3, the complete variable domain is ETGVTQSPTHLIKTRGQQVTLRCSSQSGHNTVSWYQQALGQGPQFIFQYYREEENGRGNFPPRFSGLQFPNYSSELNVNALELDDSALYLCASSLASGVGTDTQYFGPGTRLTVL.

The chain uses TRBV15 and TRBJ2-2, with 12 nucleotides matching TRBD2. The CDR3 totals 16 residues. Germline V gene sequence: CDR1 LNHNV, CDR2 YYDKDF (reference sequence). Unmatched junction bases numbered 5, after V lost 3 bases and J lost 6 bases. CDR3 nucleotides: TGTGCCACCAGCAGGACCCTAGCGGGAGGGCCCGGGGAGCTGTTTTTT. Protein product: CATSRTLAGGPGELFF.

The CDR3 protein is CASSFDGSWVDEQYF. The CDR3, as DNA: TGTGCCAGCAGCTTCGACGGGAGTTGGGTGGACGAGCAGTACTTC. The chain links TRBV7-9 to TRBJ2-7, with D possibly TRBD2 on 6 matching bases. This CDR3 contains 15 residues. Germline V CDR1 and CDR2: SEHNR, FQNEAQ (reference sequence). V lost 3 bases and J 5 bases, leaving 17 bases between the germline ends. Full variable domain (remainder filled in from reference TRBV7-9 and TRBJ2-7): DTGVSQNPRHKITKRGQNVTFRCDPISEHNRLYWYRQTLGQGPEFLTYFQNEAQLEKSRLLSDRFSAERPKGSFSTLEIQRTEQGDSAMYLCASSFDGSWVDEQYFGPGTRLTVT.